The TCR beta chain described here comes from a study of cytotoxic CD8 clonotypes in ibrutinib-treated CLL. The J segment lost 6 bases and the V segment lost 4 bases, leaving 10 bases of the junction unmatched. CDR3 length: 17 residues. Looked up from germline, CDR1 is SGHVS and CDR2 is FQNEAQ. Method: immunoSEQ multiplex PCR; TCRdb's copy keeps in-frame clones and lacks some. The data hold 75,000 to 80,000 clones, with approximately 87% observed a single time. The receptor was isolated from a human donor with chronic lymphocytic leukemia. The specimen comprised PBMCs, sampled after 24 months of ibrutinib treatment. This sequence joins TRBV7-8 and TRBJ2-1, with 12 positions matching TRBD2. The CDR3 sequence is CASSSKTGLAGGNEQFF. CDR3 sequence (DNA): TGTGCCAGCAGCTCAAAAACGGGACTAGCGGGTGGCAATGAGCAGTTCTTC.